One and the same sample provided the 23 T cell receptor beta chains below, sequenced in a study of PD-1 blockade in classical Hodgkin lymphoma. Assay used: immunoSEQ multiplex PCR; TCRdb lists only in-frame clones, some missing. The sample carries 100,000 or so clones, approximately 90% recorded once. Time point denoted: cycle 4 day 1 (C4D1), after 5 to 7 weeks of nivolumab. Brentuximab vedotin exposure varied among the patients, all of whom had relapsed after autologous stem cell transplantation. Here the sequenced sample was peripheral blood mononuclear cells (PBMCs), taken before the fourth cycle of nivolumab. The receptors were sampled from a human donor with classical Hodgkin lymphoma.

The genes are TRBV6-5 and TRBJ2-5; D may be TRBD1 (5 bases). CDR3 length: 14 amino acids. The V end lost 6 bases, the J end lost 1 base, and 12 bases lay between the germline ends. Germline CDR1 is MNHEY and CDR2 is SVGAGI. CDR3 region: CASSRGAIQETQYF. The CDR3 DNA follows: TGTGCCAGCAGCCGTGGGGCCATCCAAGAGACCCAGTACTTC.

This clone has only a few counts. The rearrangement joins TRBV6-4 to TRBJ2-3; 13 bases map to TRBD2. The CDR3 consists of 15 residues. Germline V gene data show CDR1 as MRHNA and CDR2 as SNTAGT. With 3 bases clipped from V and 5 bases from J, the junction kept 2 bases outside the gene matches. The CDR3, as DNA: TGTGCCAGCAGTGAAACTAGCGGGGGGGGAGATACGCAGTATTTT. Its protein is CASSETSGGGDTQYF.

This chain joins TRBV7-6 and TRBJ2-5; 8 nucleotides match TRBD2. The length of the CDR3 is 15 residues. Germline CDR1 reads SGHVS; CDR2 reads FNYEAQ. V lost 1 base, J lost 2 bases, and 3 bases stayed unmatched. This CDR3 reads CASSLGGTRQETQYF. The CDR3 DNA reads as TGTGCCAGCAGCTTAGGGGGGACTAGACAAGAGACCCAGTACTTC.

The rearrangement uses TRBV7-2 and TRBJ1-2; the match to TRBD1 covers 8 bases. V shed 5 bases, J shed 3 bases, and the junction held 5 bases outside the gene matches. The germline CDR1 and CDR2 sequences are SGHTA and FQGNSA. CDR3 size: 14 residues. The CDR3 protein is CASSPRQGHYGYTF. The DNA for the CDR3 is TGTGCCAGCAGCCCGCGACAGGGGCACTATGGCTACACCTTC.

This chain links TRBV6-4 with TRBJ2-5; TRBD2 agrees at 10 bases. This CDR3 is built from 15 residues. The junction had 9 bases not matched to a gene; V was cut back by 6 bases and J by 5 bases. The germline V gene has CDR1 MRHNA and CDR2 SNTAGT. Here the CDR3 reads CASSSGGAAWETQYF. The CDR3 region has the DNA TGTGCCAGCAGCAGCGGGGGGGCGGCGTGGGAGACCCAGTACTTC.

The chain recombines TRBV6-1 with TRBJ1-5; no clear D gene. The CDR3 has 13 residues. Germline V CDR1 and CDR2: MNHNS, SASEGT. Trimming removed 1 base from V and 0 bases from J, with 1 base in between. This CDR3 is CASSEGSNQPQHF. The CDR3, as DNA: TGTGCCAGCAGTGAAGGTAGCAATCAGCCCCAGCATTTT.

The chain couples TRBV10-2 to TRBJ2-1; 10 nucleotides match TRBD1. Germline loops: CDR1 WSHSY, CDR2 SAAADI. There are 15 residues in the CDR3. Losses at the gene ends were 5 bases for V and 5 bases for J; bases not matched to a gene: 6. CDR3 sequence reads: CASSSGTGVDNEQFF. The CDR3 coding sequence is TGCGCCAGCAGTTCCGGGACAGGGGTCGACAATGAGCAGTTCTTC.

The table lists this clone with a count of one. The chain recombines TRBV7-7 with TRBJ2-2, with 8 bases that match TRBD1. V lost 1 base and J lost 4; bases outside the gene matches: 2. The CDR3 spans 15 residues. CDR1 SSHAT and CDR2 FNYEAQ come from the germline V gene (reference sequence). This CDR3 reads CASSLGQGSTGELFF. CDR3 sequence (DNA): TGTGCCAGCAGCTTAGGACAGGGGAGCACCGGGGAGCTGTTTTTT.

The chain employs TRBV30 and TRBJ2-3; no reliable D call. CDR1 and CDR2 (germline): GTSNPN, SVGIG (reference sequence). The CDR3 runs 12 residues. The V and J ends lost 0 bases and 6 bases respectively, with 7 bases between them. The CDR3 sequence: CAWSVHRDTQYF. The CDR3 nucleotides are TGTGCCTGGAGTGTACACCGGGATACGCAGTATTTT.

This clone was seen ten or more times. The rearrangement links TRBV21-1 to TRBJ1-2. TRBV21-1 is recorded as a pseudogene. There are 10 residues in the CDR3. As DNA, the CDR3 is TGTGCCAGCAGCCGGCAGCCCGGGGACTTC. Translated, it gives CASSRQPGDF.

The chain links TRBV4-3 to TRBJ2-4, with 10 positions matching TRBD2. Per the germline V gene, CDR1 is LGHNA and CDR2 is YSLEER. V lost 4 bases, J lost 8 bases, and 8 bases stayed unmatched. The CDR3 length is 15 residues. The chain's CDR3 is CASSRSGGGSDIQYF. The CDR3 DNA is TGCGCCAGCAGCCGGAGCGGGGGGGGATCCGACATTCAGTACTTC.

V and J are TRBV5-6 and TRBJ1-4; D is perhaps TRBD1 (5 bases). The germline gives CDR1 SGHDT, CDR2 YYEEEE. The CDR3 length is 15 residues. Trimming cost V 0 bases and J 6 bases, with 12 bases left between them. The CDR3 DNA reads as TGTGCCAGCAGCTTGGCCGGGGGGTTTGATGAAAAACTGTTTTTT. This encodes CASSLAGGFDEKLFF.

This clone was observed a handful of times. DNA for the CDR3: TGTGCCAGCAGTGAAGATCAGGGTAGGACTGAAGCTTTCTTT. Its translation: CASSEDQGRTEAFF. The V call is TRBV2, the J call TRBJ1-1; possibly TRBD1 for D (5 bases). The CDR3 is 14 amino acids. Trimming cost V 1 base and J 5 bases, with 11 bases left between them. Germline V CDR1 and CDR2: SNHLY, FYNNEI.

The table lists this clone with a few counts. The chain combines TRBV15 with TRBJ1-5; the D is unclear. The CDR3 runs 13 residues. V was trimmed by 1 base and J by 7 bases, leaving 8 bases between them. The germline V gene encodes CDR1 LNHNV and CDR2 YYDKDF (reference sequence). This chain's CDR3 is CATSRAGDQPQHF. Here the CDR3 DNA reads TGTGCCACCAGCAGAGCAGGTGACCAGCCCCAGCATTTT.

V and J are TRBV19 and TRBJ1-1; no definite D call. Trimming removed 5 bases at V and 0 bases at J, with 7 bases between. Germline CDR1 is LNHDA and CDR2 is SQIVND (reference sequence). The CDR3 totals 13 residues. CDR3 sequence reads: CASSVGLNTEAFF. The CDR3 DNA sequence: TGTGCCAGTAGTGTAGGGTTGAACACTGAAGCTTTCTTT.

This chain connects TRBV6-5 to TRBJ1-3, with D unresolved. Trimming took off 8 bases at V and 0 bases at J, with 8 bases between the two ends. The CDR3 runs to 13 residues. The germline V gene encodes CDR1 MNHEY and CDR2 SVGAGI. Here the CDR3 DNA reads TGTGCCAGCGGCAGCAACTCTGGAAACACCATATATTTT. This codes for CASGSNSGNTIYF.

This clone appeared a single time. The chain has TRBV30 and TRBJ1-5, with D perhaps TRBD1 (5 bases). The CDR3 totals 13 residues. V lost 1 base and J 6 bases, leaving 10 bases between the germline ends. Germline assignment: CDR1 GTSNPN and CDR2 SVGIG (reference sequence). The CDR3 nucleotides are TGTGCCTGGAGTGGGGGGAATGGTCAGCCCCAGCATTTT. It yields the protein CAWSGGNGQPQHF.

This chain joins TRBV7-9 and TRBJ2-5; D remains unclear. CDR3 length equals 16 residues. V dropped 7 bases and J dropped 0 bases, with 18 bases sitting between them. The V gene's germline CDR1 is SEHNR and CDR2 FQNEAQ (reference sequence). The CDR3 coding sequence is TGTGCCAGCACCTCGACACTAACCTCTTACCAAGAGACCCAGTACTTC. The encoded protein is CASTSTLTSYQETQYF.

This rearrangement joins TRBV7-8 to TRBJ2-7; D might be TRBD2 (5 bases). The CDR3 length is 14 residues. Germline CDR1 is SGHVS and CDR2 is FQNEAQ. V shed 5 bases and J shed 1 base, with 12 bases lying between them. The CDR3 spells CASSIGEGSYEQYF. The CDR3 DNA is TGTGCCAGCAGCATCGGGGAAGGGTCCTACGAGCAGTACTTC.

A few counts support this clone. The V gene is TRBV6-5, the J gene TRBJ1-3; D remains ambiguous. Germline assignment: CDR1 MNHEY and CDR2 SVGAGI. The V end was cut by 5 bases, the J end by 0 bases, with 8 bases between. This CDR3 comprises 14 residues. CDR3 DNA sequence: TGTGCCAGCAGTAGAACCCTCTCTGGAAACACCATATATTTT. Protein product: CASSRTLSGNTIYF.

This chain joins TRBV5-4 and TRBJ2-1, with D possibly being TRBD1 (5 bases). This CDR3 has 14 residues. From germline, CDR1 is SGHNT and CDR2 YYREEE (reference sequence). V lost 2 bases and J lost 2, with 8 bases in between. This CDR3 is CASSFTRAYNEQFF. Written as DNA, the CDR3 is TGTGCCAGCAGCTTTACCAGGGCCTACAATGAGCAGTTCTTC.

The CDR3 DNA is TGCGCCAGCAGCCAAACCCTGGACAGAACCTACGAGCAGTACTTC. This sequence encodes CASSQTLDRTYEQYF. The chain links TRBV4-1 to TRBJ2-7; D is perhaps TRBD1 (6 bases). The V gene's germline CDR1 is MGHRA and CDR2 YSYEKL. This CDR3 region has 15 residues. Deletions cut 2 bases from V and 2 bases from J, with 13 bases between.

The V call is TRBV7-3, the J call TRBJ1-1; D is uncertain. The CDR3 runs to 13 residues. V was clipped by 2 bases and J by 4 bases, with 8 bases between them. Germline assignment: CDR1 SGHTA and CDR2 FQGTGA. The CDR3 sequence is CASSLSRGTEAFF. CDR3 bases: TGTGCCAGCAGCTTATCACGGGGCACTGAAGCTTTCTTT.